This T cell receptor (beta chain) was found in a study of blood T cell repertoires in COVID-19. Study details: Sources were T cells, B-cell-depleted T cells, or PBMCs; the material itself was cDNA or gDNA.

In the original analysis: Counts of nucleated cells, estimated from reference gene primer amplification, were obtained. Sequenced by immunoSEQ multiplex PCR; TCRdb stores in-frame clones only, minus some. The V and J calls and clone size are taken from that table; D and trimming were inferred from the DNA. The table has about 63,000 clones, roughly 78% seen once; the top ten hold approximately 30%. Sequenced sample: peripheral blood. The sequence was obtained from a human donor in a cohort sampled during active COVID-19.

The CDR3 region is CASNQGGANEQFF. In DNA form, the CDR3 reads TGTGCCAGCAACCAGGGGGGAGCAAATGAGCAGTTCTTC. This chain uses TRBV9 with TRBJ2-1; possible D gene TRBD1, 7 bases. The CDR3 is 13 residues long. Per the germline V gene, CDR1 is SGDLS and CDR2 is YYNGEE. Trimming cost V 6 bases and J 7 bases, with 14 bases left between them. Variable domain in full (rest from reference TRBV9 and TRBJ2-1): DSGVTQTPKHLITATGQRVTLRCSPRSGDLSVYWYQQSLDQGLQFLIQYYNGEERAKGNILERFSAQQFPDLHSELNLSSLELGDSALYFCASNQGGANEQFFGPGTRLTVL.